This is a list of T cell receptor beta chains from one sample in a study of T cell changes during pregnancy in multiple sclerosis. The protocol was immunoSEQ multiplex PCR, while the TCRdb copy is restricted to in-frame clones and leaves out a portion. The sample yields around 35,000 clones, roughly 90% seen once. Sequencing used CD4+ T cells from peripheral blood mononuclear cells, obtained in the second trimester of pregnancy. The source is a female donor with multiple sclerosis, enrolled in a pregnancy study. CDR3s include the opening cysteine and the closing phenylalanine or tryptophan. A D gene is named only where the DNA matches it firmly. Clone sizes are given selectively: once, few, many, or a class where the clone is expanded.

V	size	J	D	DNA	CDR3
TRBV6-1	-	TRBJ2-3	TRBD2	TGTGCCAGCAGTGCCGGGCGAACTAGCGGATCCACAGATACGCAGTATTTT	CASSAGRTSGSTDTQYF
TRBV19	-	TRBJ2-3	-	TGTGCCAGTAGTCTCGAAGGGAGAACAGATACGCAGTATTTT	CASSLEGRTDTQYF
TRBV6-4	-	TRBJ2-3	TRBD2	TGTGCCAGCAGTGTCATAGCGGGGGCCACAGATACGCAGTATTTT	CASSVIAGATDTQYF
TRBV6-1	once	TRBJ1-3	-	TGTGCCAGCAGAGCGATCTCTGGAAACACCATATATTTT	CASRAISGNTIYF
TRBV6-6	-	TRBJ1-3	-	TGTGCCAGCAGTTACAGAGACGGACTCTCTGGAAACACCATATATTTT	CASSYRDGLSGNTIYF
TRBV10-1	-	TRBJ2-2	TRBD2	TGCGCCAGCAGTGCTCTAGCGGAGACCGGGGAGCTGTTTTTT	CASSALAETGELFF
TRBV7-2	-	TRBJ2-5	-	TGTGCCAGCAGCTTAAACTCGATGGGAGGATTCGCCCAAGAGACCCAGTACTTC	CASSLNSMGGFAQETQYF
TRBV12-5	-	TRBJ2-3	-	TGTGCTAGTGGCCTAGGGGAGGTCTTTGGGGATACGCAGTATTTT	CASGLGEVFGDTQYF
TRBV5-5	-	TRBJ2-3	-	TGTGCCAGCAGCCAGGACAGATCGCAGTATTTT	CASSQDRSQYF
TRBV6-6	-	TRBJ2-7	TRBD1	TGTGCCAGCGGGACAGGGAGCGAGCAGTACTTC	CASGTGSEQYF
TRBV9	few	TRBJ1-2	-	TGTGCCAGCAGCCCCGCCCTGGACAGAAAGACTTATGGCTACACCTTC	CASSPALDRKTYGYTF
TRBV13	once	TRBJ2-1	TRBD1	TGTGCCAGCAGCTTAATAGGGACAGGGTCGTTTGAGCAGTTCTTC	CASSLIGTGSFEQFF
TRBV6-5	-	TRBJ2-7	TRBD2	TGTGCCAGCAGTGGACTAGCGGGACTCTACGAGCAGTACTTC	CASSGLAGLYEQYF
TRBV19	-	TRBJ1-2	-	TGTGCCTCGGGGGATGGCTACACCTTC	CASGDGYTF
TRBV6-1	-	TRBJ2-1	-	TGTGCCAGCAGTGAAATGACATCAAACAATGAGCAGTTCTTC	CASSEMTSNNEQFF
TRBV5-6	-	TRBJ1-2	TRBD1	TGTGCCAGCAGCTTGTCCTTGACAGGGGGCGGCGGCTACACCTTC	CASSLSLTGGGGYTF
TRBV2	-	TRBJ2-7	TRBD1	TGTGCCAGCAGAACAGGGGGCTACGAGCAGTACTTC	CASRTGGYEQYF
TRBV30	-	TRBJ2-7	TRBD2	TGTGCCTGGAGTGTACTAGCGTTCGCCTCTTCCTACGAGCAGTACTTC	CAWSVLAFASSYEQYF
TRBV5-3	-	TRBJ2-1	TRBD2	TGTGCCAGAAGCTTGGAGGGGGTACTAGCGGGAGCCCATGAGCAGTTCTTC	CARSLEGVLAGAHEQFF
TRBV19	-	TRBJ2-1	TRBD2	TGTGCCAGTAGTATAGGACTAGCGGGAGGGGATGAGCAGTTCTTC	CASSIGLAGGDEQFF
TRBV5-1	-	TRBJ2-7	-	TGCGCCAGCAGCTTCGAGTACAGGGCGCGTACCTACGAGCAGTACTTC	CASSFEYRARTYEQYF
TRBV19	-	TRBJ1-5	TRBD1	TGTGCCAGTAGTATAGGGGGACAGGGGGCGCGGCAGCCCCAGCATTTT	CASSIGGQGARQPQHF
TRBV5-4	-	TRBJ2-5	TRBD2	TGTGCCAGCAGATTTGCGGGGGGCCCACAAGAGACCCAGTACTTC	CASRFAGGPQETQYF
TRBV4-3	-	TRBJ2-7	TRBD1	TGCGCCAGCAGCCATGACAGGGTGGCCTACGAGCAGTACTTC	CASSHDRVAYEQYF
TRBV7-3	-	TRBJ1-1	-	TGTGCCAGCAGGGCGGCGGGAGGGATGAACACTGAAGCTTTCTTT	CASRAAGGMNTEAFF
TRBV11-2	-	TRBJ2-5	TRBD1	TGTGCCAGCAGCTTACTCGGGACAGGGGAAGAGACCCAGTACTTC	CASSLLGTGEETQYF
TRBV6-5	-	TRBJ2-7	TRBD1	TGTGCCAGCAGTTACTACCCGGGACAGACCTACGAGCAGTACTTC	CASSYYPGQTYEQYF
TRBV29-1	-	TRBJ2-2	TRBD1	TGCAGCGTTGGATTACAGGGGGCGTTCACCGGGGAGCTGTTTTTT	CSVGLQGAFTGELFF
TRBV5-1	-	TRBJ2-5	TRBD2	TGCGCCAGCAGCTTGGACCCGGGGGGGCCCAAAGAGACCCAGTACTTC	CASSLDPGGPKETQYF
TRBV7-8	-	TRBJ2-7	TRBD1	TGTGCCAGCAGCGCTCGGACAGGGACCGAGTACTTC	CASSARTGTEYF
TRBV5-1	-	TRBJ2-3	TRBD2	TGCGCCAGCAGCTTTGGGACTAGCGACTTCACAGATACGCAGTATTTT	CASSFGTSDFTDTQYF